Listed below are T cell receptor beta chains from one sample, sequenced in a study of CD4 T cells in relation to SARS-CoV-2 and coronaviruses. Some clones are missing from TCRdb's copy, which holds only in-frame ones; the method was immunoSEQ multiplex PCR. The sample records around 24,000 clones, about 79% being singletons. The antigens these receptors bind are not known. The material sequenced was CD4+ T cells from PBMCs, cultured in vitro. The receptors here all came from a human donor in good health. The CDR3 runs from the conserved cysteine through the conserved F or W. D genes are given only for firm matches. Clone size is stated in some rows and not others, as once, few, many or a class when expanded.

>TRBV4-2|TRBD1|TRBJ1-2|.
TGTGCCAGCAGCCAAGAGGGGGACAGGGGGTCCTATGGCTACACCTTC
CASSQEGDRGSYGYTF
>TRBV5-1|TRBD2|TRBJ2-7|few
TGCGCCAGCAGCTTCGTAGCGGGAGGCTACGAGCAGTACTTC
CASSFVAGGYEQYF
>TRBV12-3/TRBV12-4|.|TRBJ1-4|few
TGTGCCAGCAGCTTTAATGAAAAACTGTTTTTT
CASSFNEKLFF
>TRBV27|TRBD2|TRBJ2-1|.
TGTGCCAGCAGTCCACAGACTAGCGGGAGGGGTGGTGAGCAGTTCTTC
CASSPQTSGRGGEQFF
>TRBV3-1/TRBV3-2|TRBD2|TRBJ2-7|.
TGTGCCAGCACACCCTACAAAATAGCGGGAGCGGTCGAGCAGTACTTC
CASTPYKIAGAVEQYF
>TRBV19|.|TRBJ2-3|.
TGTGCCAGTCTGTCTCGCACAGATACGCAGTATTTT
CASLSRTDTQYF
>TRBV4-1|.|TRBJ1-5|.
TGCGCCAGCAGCCAAGTGCCTTTACGGGGGATCAATCAGCCCCAGCATTTT
CASSQVPLRGINQPQHF
>TRBV29-1|.|TRBJ1-2|.
TGCAGCGTTGAAGATGGGCGGAACTATGGCTACACCTTC
CSVEDGRNYGYTF
>TRBV15|.|TRBJ1-3|.
TGTGCCACCAGCAGAGATCGGACAGCTGGAAACACCATATATTTT
CATSRDRTAGNTIYF
>TRBV5-1|.|TRBJ1-6|.
TGCGCCAGCAGCTTAGACAGCGTTGATAATTCACCCCTCCACTTT
CASSLDSVDNSPLHF
>TRBV19|TRBD1|TRBJ2-3|.
TGTGCCAGTAGCGCACAGGGGGCTGGAGATACGCAGTATTTT
CASSAQGAGDTQYF
>TRBV4-3|.|TRBJ1-1|.
TGCGCCAGCAGCCAAGAGTACATGAACACTGAAGCTTTCTTT
CASSQEYMNTEAFF
>TRBV30|.|TRBJ1-3|.
TGTGCCTGGAGTCTTTGGTCTGGAAACACCATATATTTT
CAWSLWSGNTIYF
>TRBV18|.|TRBJ2-5|few
TGTGCCAGCTCACCCAGGGAAAGGGATGGGACCCAGTACTTC
CASSPRERDGTQYF
>TRBV4-3|.|TRBJ2-6|.
TGCGCCAGCAGCCAAGAGTGGGGCTCTGGGGCCAACGTCCTGACTTTC
CASSQEWGSGANVLTF
>TRBV19|.|TRBJ2-4|.
TGTGCCAGTAGTATTCGGCAGGGGGGAAACATTCAGTACTTC
CASSIRQGGNIQYF
>TRBV10-2|.|TRBJ2-7|medium-sized
TGCGCCAGCAGGGGGTTCTACGAGCAGTACTTC
CASRGFYEQYF
>TRBV6-2/TRBV6-3|.|TRBJ2-7|.
TGTGCCAGCAGTTACCCACTGAACTACGAGCAGTACTTC
CASSYPLNYEQYF
>TRBV11-2|.|TRBJ2-1|few
TGTGCCAGCAGCTTCGACGGGACGTCCTACAATGAGCAGTTCTTC
CASSFDGTSYNEQFF
>TRBV5-1|.|TRBJ1-6|.
TGCGCCAGCAGCTTAGGACAGTATAATTCACCCCTCCACTTT
CASSLGQYNSPLHF
>TRBV5-1|TRBD1|TRBJ1-3|few
TGCGCCAGCAGCTTGACCAGCGACAGGGGGCTCGGAAACACCATATATTTT
CASSLTSDRGLGNTIYF